This TCR beta chain was captured in a study of blood T cell repertoires in COVID-19 (dated by TCRdb to the early 2020s). Background on the whole study: Collaborator samples came from the United States, Italy and Spain and covered acute and convalescent phases of COVID-19. The prospective study material was composed of cDNA or gDNA derived from T cells, B-cell-depleted T cells, or PBMCs. Subjects who had been exposed to COVID-19, were actively infected with it, or had recovered from it provided the deeply sampled blood TCRbeta repertoires that made up the dataset. The repertoires were released in a freely available public database intended as a resource for research on the immune response to SARS-CoV-2. The samples were drawn from two sources: the first 160 participants of the ongoing ImmuneRACE study, and 950 to 1,500 subjects contributed by 6 global collaborators. The sample metadata nearly always contained a de-identified subject ID, COVID-19 status, age in years and sex. Where HLA class I and class II types were available, the types were taken from metadata supplied by the sample provider, not from assay-based typing. Paper-wide results and their limitations: How much clinical and demographic metadata was included differed by source and by participant, and the metadata was provided uncurated.

Measured from the cysteine to the phenylalanine, the CDR3 is 14 residues long. Kept here is only the CDR3 DNA, which spans 42 bases and is read in frame from base 1. V loses 1 base at its end and J loses 7 bases; junction bases beyond the gene matches: 7. CDR1 is given as SGHTA and CDR2 as FQGNSA, both from the germline V gene. TCRbeta CDR3 regions were amplified from genomic DNA by means of the immunoSEQ Assay, a bias-controlled multiplex PCR. The paper's data handling went like this. Nucleated cell counts per sample were estimated from amplification of reference gene primers within the assay. Sequence reads were collapsed and filtered to measure the absolute abundance of every unique TCRbeta CDR3 rearrangement. For each sample, productive Simpson clonality was calculated as the square root of Simpson's diversity index over productive rearrangements. The source is immuneACCESS, and TCRdb retained only in-frame sequences with V and J called. Part of the clones is not carried over; for the studies checked, unresolved V genes explain less than half of this, and the remainder is unexplained. V and J calls and clone size come straight from that table; D and trimming were deduced from the DNA. The sample table contains over 100,000 clones; only one count was recorded for 70% to 90% of them. 15% to 20% of the sample comes from the top ten.

Worth noting for this clone: Its antigen is unknown. No much larger clonotype is one base removed from it; base qualities were not supplied.

Collaborating institutions collected whole blood in K2EDTA tubes following their own protocols. Collaborator samples were shipped for TCRbeta analysis as frozen whole blood, isolated PBMCs, or DNA extracted from either sample type. Sequences were obtained from peripheral blood. The chain is encoded by TRBV7-2 joined to TRBJ2-7; 7 of the junction bases match TRBD2. The TCR originated in a woman aged 60-75 years with acute or convalescent COVID-19. For the CDR3, the sequence is CASSLDTGGREQYF. The sequence in DNA is TGTGCCAGCAGCTTAGACACGGGCGGGAGAGAGCAGTACTTC.